The clone carrying this T cell receptor beta chain was picked up many times. The antigen remains unidentified. It was RNA transcripts that yielded the amplified TCR beta CDR3 regions. First-round RT-PCR targeting the TCR CDR3 was performed with the HTBI primer set. MiXCR, run by TCRdb on the multiplex PCR reads, gives a single entry per CDR3 protein. Of fewer than 650,000 distinct CDR3 sequences in the sample, about 14% were seen once. These data come from a study of T cells in Graves' hyperthyroidism and ophthalmopathy. Findings and caveats of the study: In the blood, most expanded thyroid clonotypes above 0.001 appeared as well.

Hyperthyroidism had been newly diagnosed in patients aged 18 to 65, and its duration was under 2 months. The study left out patients who had uncontrolled infection, other autoimmune disease, pregnancy or lactation. The sample of blood was obtained at first hyperthyroidism diagnosis (before any ophthalmopathy symptoms). CDR3 length: 16 amino acids. V lost 5 bases to trimming and J lost 0 bases, with 13 bases between them. Germline V CDR1 and CDR2: KGHDR, SFDVKD. The chain recombines TRBV24-1 with TRBJ2-1, with a possible D match to TRBD1 (6 bases). The sequencing input was blood. This clonotype was sampled from a woman in her twenties or thirties with Graves' hyperthyroidism that later progressed to Graves' ophthalmopathy. The CDR3 region is CATSGQGGSSYNEQFF. The CDR3, as DNA: TGTGCCACCAGTGGGCAAGGGGGAAGCTCCTACAATGAGCAGTTCTTC.